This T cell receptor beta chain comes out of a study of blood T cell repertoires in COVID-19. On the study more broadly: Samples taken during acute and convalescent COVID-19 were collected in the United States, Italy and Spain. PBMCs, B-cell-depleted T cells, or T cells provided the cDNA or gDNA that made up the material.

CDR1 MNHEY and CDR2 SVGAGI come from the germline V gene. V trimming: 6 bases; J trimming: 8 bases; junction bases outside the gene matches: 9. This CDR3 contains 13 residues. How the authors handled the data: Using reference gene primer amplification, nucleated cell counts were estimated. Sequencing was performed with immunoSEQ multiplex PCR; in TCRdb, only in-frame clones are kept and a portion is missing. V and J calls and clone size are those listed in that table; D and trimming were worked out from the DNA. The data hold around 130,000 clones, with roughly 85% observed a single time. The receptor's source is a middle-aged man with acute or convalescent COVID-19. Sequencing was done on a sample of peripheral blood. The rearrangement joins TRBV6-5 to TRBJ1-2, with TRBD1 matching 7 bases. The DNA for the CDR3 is TGTGCCAGCAGCACCCCGACAGGGCGAGGCTACACCTTC. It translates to CASSTPTGRGYTF.